This is a list of T cell receptor beta chains from one sample in a study of shared T cell receptors in the human thymus. Data came from immunoSEQ multiplex PCR; TCRdb stores just in-frame clones and leaves some out. The sample records about 660,000 clones, roughly 88% being singletons. These data also formed part of another study, on human thymus T cells.

The sample was thymocytes. These receptors all come from a boy in the first two years of life with a congenital heart defect. The CDR3 runs from the conserved cysteine through the conserved F or W. A D gene is named only where the DNA matches it firmly. Some rows mark clone size as missing; the rest say once, few, many or name a class of expanded clone.

TRBV28	.	TRBJ1-5	.	12	CASRGLCQPQHF	TGTGCCAGCAGGGGGCTTTGTCAGCCCCAGCATTTT
TRBV6-1	TRBD1	TRBJ2-5	.	19	CASSVVLVEDRGAAETQYF	TGTGCCAGCAGTGTCGTATTGGTAGAGGACAGGGGTGCCGCGGAGACCCAGTACTTC
TRBV18	TRBD2	TRBJ2-2	.	16	CASSPWTSGRNGELFF	TGTGCCAGCTCACCTTGGACTAGCGGGAGAAACGGGGAGCTGTTTTTT
TRBV6-5	TRBD2	TRBJ2-7	.	15	CASSSGLAWAYEQYF	TGTGCCAGCAGTTCGGGACTAGCGTGGGCCTACGAGCAGTACTTC
TRBV11-2	TRBD2	TRBJ2-1	.	15	CASSWTSGSYNEQFF	TGTGCCAGCAGTTGGACTAGCGGATCCTACAATGAGCAGTTCTTC
TRBV15	.	TRBJ2-1	.	14	CATSRDRDNNEQFF	TGTGCCACCAGCAGAGATAGGGACAACAATGAGCAGTTCTTC
TRBV7-2	TRBD2	TRBJ2-7	.	17	CASSLEGAGGPLYEQYF	TGTGCCAGCAGCTTAGAGGGAGCGGGAGGGCCGCTCTACGAGCAGTACTTC
TRBV5-3	TRBD2	TRBJ2-7	.	15	CARSLAPSGPYEQYF	TGTGCCAGAAGCTTGGCGCCTAGCGGGCCCTACGAGCAGTACTTC
TRBV27	.	TRBJ1-6	.	14	CASSLYRGNSPLHF	TGTGCCAGCAGTTTATATCGGGGAAATTCACCCCTCCACTTT
TRBV10-2	.	TRBJ2-7	.	15	CASRADFASSYEQYF	TGCGCCAGCAGAGCTGACTTTGCCAGCTCCTACGAGCAGTACTTC
TRBV4-3	.	TRBJ2-1	few	14	CASSQESSGREQFF	TGCGCCAGCAGCCAAGAATCCTCGGGGAGAGAGCAGTTCTTC
TRBV30	.	TRBJ2-5	.	13	CAWREAGRETQYF	TGTGCCTGGAGGGAAGCAGGGCGAGAGACCCAGTACTTC
TRBV11-2	TRBD2	TRBJ2-1	.	16	CASSLGSSGRINEQFF	TGTGCCAGCAGCTTAGGGTCTAGCGGGAGGATCAATGAGCAGTTCTTC
TRBV7-2	.	TRBJ1-1	.	17	CASSLGQRVHNKTEAFF	TGTGCCAGCAGCTTAGGACAGAGAGTGCACAATAAGACTGAAGCTTTCTTT
TRBV12-5	TRBD2	TRBJ2-2	few	19	CASAPQPLAGEGNTGELFF	TGTGCTAGTGCTCCCCAGCCGCTAGCGGGAGAGGGGAACACCGGGGAGCTGTTTTTT
TRBV4-2	.	TRBJ1-3	.	16	CASSQVTGLTGNTIYF	TGTGCCAGCAGCCAAGTCACAGGGCTAACTGGAAACACCATATATTTT
TRBV28	.	TRBJ1-5	.	17	CASSLPGRGALNQPQHF	TGTGCCAGCAGTTTACCCGGGCGGGGGGCCCTCAATCAGCCCCAGCATTTT
TRBV27	.	TRBJ2-7	.	15	CASSPAGRSSYEQYF	TGTGCCAGCAGCCCTGCAGGGAGGAGCTCCTACGAGCAGTACTTC
TRBV4-1	.	TRBJ2-5	once	17	CASSQAFTLRFQETQYF	TGCGCCAGCAGCCAAGCCTTTACCTTACGGTTTCAAGAGACCCAGTACTTC
TRBV7-3	.	TRBJ2-7	.	14	CASSRAGGSYEQYF	TGTGCCAGCAGCCGCGCAGGAGGATCCTACGAGCAGTACTTC
TRBV5-1	.	TRBJ2-7	once	17	CASSVTPGGAGPYEQYF	TGCGCCAGCAGCGTGACCCCCGGAGGCGCGGGCCCCTACGAGCAGTACTTC
TRBV29-1	.	TRBJ1-3	.	16	CSVEDLTGSSGNTIYF	TGCAGCGTTGAAGATCTTACAGGGAGCTCTGGAAACACCATATATTTT
TRBV30	.	TRBJ1-2	.	13	CAWSPQGLYGYTF	TGTGCCTGGAGCCCCCAGGGTCTCTATGGCTACACCTTC